The rows below give T cell receptor beta chains drawn from one sample of a study of resident and recirculating memory T cells in vitiligo. Some clones are missing from TCRdb's copy, which holds only in-frame ones; the method was immunoSEQ multiplex PCR. The table records 70,000 to 95,000 clones, just over 90% of them present only once. The sample comprised blood. These receptor sequences come from a male donor with vitiligo. The CDR3 runs from the conserved cysteine through the conserved F or W. The order of the fields is clone size, V gene, J gene, CDR3 protein. For some rows the clone size is stated as once, few or many, or as a class when expanded; others skip it.

NA,TRBV5-6,TRBJ1-1,CASSLVSGTEAFF
NA,TRBV27,TRBJ2-5,CASSPGPGGTGLRETQYF
NA,TRBV27,TRBJ1-1,CASSLSRTAEAFF
NA,TRBV19,TRBJ2-2,CASSMARTGELFF
NA,TRBV9,TRBJ2-1,CASSPRQGLNEQFF
NA,TRBV7-5,TRBJ1-3,CVRSFNPGGPRPGNTIYF
NA,TRBV7-2,TRBJ2-5,CASSRTAGGRQETQYF
NA,TRBV27,TRBJ1-5,CASSLRQGWPPQHF
NA,TRBV5-1,TRBJ1-1,CASSFKGDTEAFF
once,TRBV19,TRBJ2-5,CASSGGGRAEETQYF
NA,TRBV13,TRBJ1-3,CASSLRGGSLSGNTIYF
few,TRBV27,TRBJ2-2,CASSSQGGTATGELFF
NA,TRBV29-1,TRBJ1-1,CSVGTGGRVTEAFF
NA,TRBV11-1,TRBJ2-5,CASSPPTLAGGETQYF
few,TRBV9,TRBJ1-2,CASSVGAGYGYTF
NA,TRBV6-1,TRBJ2-1,CASRLLAGGYGEQFF
NA,TRBV25-1,TRBJ1-1,CASSGQGAKGTEAFF
NA,TRBV7-9,TRBJ2-7,CASSWNPGQGTEQYF
NA,TRBV5-1,TRBJ2-7,CASSLDGTSGSEQYF
NA,TRBV29-1,TRBJ2-5,CSHKLAPQETQYF
NA,TRBV7-6,TRBJ1-4,CASSLALATGPTAELFF
NA,TRBV4-2,TRBJ1-2,CASSRQDGPEGYTF
NA,TRBV10-3,TRBJ2-7,CAIGGGTGAYEQYF
NA,TRBV7-9,TRBJ1-1,CASSLVPGHQAFF
NA,TRBV6-5,TRBJ1-2,CASTNRREDYGYTF
NA,TRBV11-2,TRBJ1-2,CASSLSDRTYGYTF
NA,TRBV9,TRBJ2-1,CASSVDVGSSSYNEQFF
NA,TRBV7-2,TRBJ1-1,CASSLQTGIGTEAFF
NA,TRBV29-1,TRBJ2-7,CSVVPGQGPSSYEQYF
NA,TRBV7-8,TRBJ2-7,CASSSEGLGDEQYF
once,TRBV13,TRBJ1-2,CASSLRRGLNGYTF
NA,TRBV11-3,TRBJ2-7,CASSSPPGPRQGSSYEQYF
NA,TRBV5-4,TRBJ2-7,CASSRAAGISGEQYF
NA,TRBV6-5,TRBJ2-7,CASSGIGTSSYEQYF
NA,TRBV7-3,TRBJ2-2,CASSPMGGPGELFF
NA,TRBV18,TRBJ2-7,CASSPPLASAYEQYF
NA,TRBV28,TRBJ2-5,CASSFRGYAKETQYF
once,TRBV2,TRBJ2-1,CASSPQGLKNEQFF
NA,TRBV5-1,TRBJ1-4,CASSFNQGQGGEKLFF
NA,TRBV18,TRBJ2-1,CASSPPGSSGRTTYYNEQFF
NA,TRBV7-7,TRBJ2-3,CASSLAAGLAGEDTQYF
NA,TRBV7-9,TRBJ1-6,CASSPRQGGGSPLHF
NA,TRBV6-1,TRBJ1-2,CASTADRVRGYTF
NA,TRBV9,TRBJ2-2,CASSIMTGSNTGELFF
NA,TRBV6-6,TRBJ2-1,CASSYPTSSGVQFF
NA,TRBV11-2,TRBJ2-1,CASSYDRGGTNEQFF
once,TRBV7-2,TRBJ2-7,CASSPDRALGTLYF